This T cell receptor beta chain was sequenced in a study of T-cell memory formation after mild COVID-19. TCRdb passed the 5' RACE reads through MiXCR, listing each CDR3 protein once. This table holds about 430,000 distinct CDR3 sequences, under 20% found once. The CDR3 is 14 amino acids. Germline-derived CDR1 and CDR2 are MDHEN and SYDVKM. V lost 6 bases to trimming and J lost 3 bases, with 14 bases between them. The clonotype was recovered from a man in his late teens or twenties who had mild COVID-19 (a few samples of this study predate the infection). Cell type and time point are not known. The chain employs TRBV28 and TRBJ1-1; TRBD1 might be the D (5 bases). Sequenced input: PBMCs or a T cell subset sorted from them (not recorded which). As DNA, the CDR3 is TGTGCCAGCAGAAAGTGGGGGTCGGACACTGAAGCTTTCTTT. It codes for CASRKWGSDTEAFF.